This TCR beta chain came from a study of regulatory T cells in long-lasting Graves disease. This clonotype came up many times. Libraries of TCR beta came from iRepertoire HTBI primers plus Arm-PCR of CDR3 regions. A single record per CDR3 protein comes from TCRdb applying MiXCR to the multiplex PCR reads. The sample has about 660,000 distinct CDR3 sequences, about 30% seen once. Time point: persistent/refractory GD, antithyroid drugs over 5 years with positive TRAb. The authors made the TCR library using RNA they extracted from PBMCs. The clonotype originates from a female donor with Graves disease. The sample was peripheral blood mononuclear cells (PBMCs), taken when the disease was refractory, from a patient treated with antithyroid drugs.

The DNA of the CDR3 is TGTGCCAGCAGCTTAGATTCCCCTAGCATGATCCAAGAGACCCAGTACTTC. It encodes CASSLDSPSMIQETQYF. This chain joins TRBV11-2 and TRBJ2-5; a weak D match, TRBD2 (5 bases). CDR3 length: 17 amino acids. The V end lost 0 bases, the J end lost 1 base, and 15 bases lay between the germline ends. The V gene's germline CDR1 is SGHAT and CDR2 FQNNGV. The variable domain in full, completed from reference TRBV11-2 and TRBJ2-5, reads EAGVAQSPRYKIIEKRQSVAFWCNPISGHATLYWYQQILGQGPKLLIQFQNNGVVDDSQLPKDRFSAERLKGVDSTLKIQPAKLEDSAVYLCASSLDSPSMIQETQYFGPGTRLLVL.